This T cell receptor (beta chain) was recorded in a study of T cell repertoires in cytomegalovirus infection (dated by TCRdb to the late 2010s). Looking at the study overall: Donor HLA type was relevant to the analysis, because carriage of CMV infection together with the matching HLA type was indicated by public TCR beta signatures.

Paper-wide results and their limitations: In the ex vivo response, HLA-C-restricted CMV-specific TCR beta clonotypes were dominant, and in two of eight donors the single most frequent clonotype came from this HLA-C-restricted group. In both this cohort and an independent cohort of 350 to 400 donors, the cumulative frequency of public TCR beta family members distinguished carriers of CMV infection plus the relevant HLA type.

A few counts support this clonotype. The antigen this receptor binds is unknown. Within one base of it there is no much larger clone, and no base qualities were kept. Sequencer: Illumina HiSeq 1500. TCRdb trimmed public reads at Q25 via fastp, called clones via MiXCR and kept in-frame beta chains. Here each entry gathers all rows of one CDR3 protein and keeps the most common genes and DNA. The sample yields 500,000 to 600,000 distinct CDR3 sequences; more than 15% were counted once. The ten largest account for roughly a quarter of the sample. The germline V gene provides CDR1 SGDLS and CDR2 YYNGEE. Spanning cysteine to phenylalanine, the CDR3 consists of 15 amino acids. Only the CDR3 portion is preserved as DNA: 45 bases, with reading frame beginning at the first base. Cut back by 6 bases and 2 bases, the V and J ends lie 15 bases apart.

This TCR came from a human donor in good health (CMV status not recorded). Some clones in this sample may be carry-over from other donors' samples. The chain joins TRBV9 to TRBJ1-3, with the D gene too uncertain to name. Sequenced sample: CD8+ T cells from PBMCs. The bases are TGTGCCAGCACCGCAGGTAACCCCGCTGGAAACACCATATATTTT. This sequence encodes CASTAGNPAGNTIYF.